This T cell receptor beta chain was sequenced in a study of blood T cell repertoires in COVID-19. Study context: The origin of the acute and convalescent COVID-19 samples was the United States, Italy and Spain. Sources were T cells, B-cell-depleted T cells, or PBMCs; the material itself was cDNA or gDNA.

Original handling: Using reference gene primer amplification, nucleated cell counts were estimated. The repertoire was sequenced with immunoSEQ multiplex PCR; TCRdb's copy has only in-frame clones and lacks some. The V and J calls and clone size were taken over from that table, and D and trimming were inferred from the DNA. The sample lists approximately 74,000 clones; approximately 85% were seen once. V was shortened by 7 bases and J by 0 bases, with 6 bases between the two germline ends. Germline CDR1 is SGHRS and CDR2 is YFSETQ. The CDR3 spans 12 residues. Sequencing input: peripheral blood. The TCR was taken from a man between 65 and 85 years old with acute or convalescent COVID-19. The gene calls are TRBV5-1 and TRBJ2-3, with a possible D match to TRBD2 (5 bases). This CDR3 is CASGLSTDTQYF. In nucleotides, the CDR3 is TGCGCCAGCGGACTTAGCACAGATACGCAGTATTTT.